Given below is one T cell receptor (beta chain) in context. PCR amplification relied on 60 Vbeta primers (plus 13 Jbeta primers). TCRdb's table, derived via immunoSEQ multiplex PCR, lists solely in-frame clones and lacks some. The data show about 130,000 clones, roughly 70% seen once. This specimen comes from a study of cytomegalovirus exposure and HLA in healthy donors. From germline, CDR1 is MNHNS and CDR2 SASEGT. V lost 10 bases and J lost 2, with 8 bases in between. This CDR3 comprises 12 residues. The chain couples TRBV6-1 to TRBJ2-2; TRBD1 is a possible D gene (5 bases). Sequencing used PBMCs. This receptor was taken from a man aged 25-45 years in good health and CMV-seronegative. The CDR3 loop is CANQGNTGELFF. The CDR3 coding sequence is TGTGCCAACCAGGGAAACACCGGGGAGCTGTTTTTT.